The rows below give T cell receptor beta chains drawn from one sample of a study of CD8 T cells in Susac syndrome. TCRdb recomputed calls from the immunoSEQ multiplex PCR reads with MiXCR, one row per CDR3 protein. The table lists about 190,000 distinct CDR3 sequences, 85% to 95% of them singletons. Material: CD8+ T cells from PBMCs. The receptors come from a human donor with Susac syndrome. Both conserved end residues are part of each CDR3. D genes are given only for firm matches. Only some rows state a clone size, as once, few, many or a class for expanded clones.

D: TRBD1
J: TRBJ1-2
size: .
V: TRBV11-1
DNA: TGTGCCAGCAGCTGGGGGACAGGGGACTATGGCTACACCTTC
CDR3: CASSWGTGDYGYTF

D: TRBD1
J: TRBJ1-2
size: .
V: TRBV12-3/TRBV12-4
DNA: TGTGCCAGCAGTCAAGTACAGGGGAGGGTTGATGGCTACACCTTC
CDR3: CASSQVQGRVDGYTF

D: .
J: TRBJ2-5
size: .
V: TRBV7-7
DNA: TGTGCTAGCAGCTCCCGGTACGGGGGTGGAGAGACCCAGTACTTC
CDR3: CASSSRYGGGETQYF

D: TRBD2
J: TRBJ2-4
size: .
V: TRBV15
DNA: TGTGCCACCAGCAGAAGCCCCGGACTAGCGGGAGTAGACATTCAGTACTTC
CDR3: CATSRSPGLAGVDIQYF

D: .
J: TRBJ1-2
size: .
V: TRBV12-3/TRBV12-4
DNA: TGTGCCAGCAGCCCACAGACGGCTATCTATGGCTACACCTTC
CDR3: CASSPQTAIYGYTF

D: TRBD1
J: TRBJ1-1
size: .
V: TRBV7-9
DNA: TGTGCCAGCAGCTTTAACGTTCGGACAGGGGCCAATGAAGCTTTCTTT
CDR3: CASSFNVRTGANEAFF

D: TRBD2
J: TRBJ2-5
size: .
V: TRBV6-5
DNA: TGTGCCAGCAGTAGTAGCGGGACGCGGGAGACCCAGTACTTC
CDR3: CASSSSGTRETQYF

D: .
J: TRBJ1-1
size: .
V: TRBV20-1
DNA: TGCAGTGCTAGAGAGGGAACAGAAGCTGAAGCTTTCTTT
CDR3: CSAREGTEAEAFF

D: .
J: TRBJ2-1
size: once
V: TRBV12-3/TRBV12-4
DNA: TGTGCCAGCAGCCCTTGGGGGGACTCCTACAATGAGCAGTTCTTC
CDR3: CASSPWGDSYNEQFF

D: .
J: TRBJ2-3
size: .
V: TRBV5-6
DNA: TGTGCCAGCAGCTTTGGGGTACCAGATACGCAGTATTTT
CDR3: CASSFGVPDTQYF

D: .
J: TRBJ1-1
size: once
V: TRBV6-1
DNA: TGTGCCAGTTTGACAGGACCGAACACTGAAGCTTTCTTT
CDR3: CASLTGPNTEAFF

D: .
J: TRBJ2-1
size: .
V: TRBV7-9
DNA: TGTGCCAGCACCCTTTCGGGCACCCAGAGCAATGAGCAGTTCTTC
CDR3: CASTLSGTQSNEQFF

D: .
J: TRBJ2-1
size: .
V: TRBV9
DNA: TGTGCCAGCAGCGTAGGGGGGGGGCCTGAGCAGTTCTTC
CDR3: CASSVGGGPEQFF

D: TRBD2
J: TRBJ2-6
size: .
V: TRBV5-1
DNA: TGCGCCAGCAGGTTGGGGGGGAACTCTGGGGCCAACGTCCTGACTTTC
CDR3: CASRLGGNSGANVLTF

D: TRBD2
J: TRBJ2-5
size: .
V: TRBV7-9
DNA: TGTGCCAGCAGCTTAGAGTCTAGCGGCCTCCAAGAGACCCAGTACTTC
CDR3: CASSLESSGLQETQYF

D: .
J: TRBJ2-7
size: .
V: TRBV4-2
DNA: TGTGCCAGCAGCACAACTACAGACCCGGAGGGGGACGAGCAGTACTTC
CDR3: CASSTTTDPEGDEQYF

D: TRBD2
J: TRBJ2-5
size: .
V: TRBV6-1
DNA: TGTGCCAGCAGTGGGTCGACTAGCGGGGGGGCTCGAGAGACCCAGTACTTC
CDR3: CASSGSTSGGARETQYF

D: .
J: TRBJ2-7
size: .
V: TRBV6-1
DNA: TGTGCCAGCAGTGACCAGGGCAGCTCCTACGAGCAGTACTTC
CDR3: CASSDQGSSYEQYF

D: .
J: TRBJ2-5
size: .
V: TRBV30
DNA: TGTGCCTGGAGTCGAGATGTCAGAGCGGAGACCCAGTACTTC
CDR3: CAWSRDVRAETQYF

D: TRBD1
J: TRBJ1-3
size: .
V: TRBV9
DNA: TGTGCCAGCAGCGGGACAGGGGGCGCGTCTGGAAACACCATATATTTT
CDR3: CASSGTGGASGNTIYF

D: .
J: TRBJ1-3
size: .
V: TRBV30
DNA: TGTGCCTGGAGTGTAGGGGCTAGCTCTGGAAACACCATATATTTT
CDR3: CAWSVGASSGNTIYF

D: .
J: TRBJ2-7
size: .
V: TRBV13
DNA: TGTGCCAGCAGCTTAAATTGGAGGTCCTACGAGCAGTACTTC
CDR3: CASSLNWRSYEQYF

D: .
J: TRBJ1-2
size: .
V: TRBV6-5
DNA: TGTGCCAGCCAAGGGGCTCCGAGCAATGGCTACACCTTC
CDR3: CASQGAPSNGYTF

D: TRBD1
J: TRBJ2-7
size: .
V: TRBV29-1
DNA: TGCAGCGTCGTCCCCGGGACAGTGGGATGGAAAGGACCGCTATACGAGCAGTACTTC
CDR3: CSVVPGTVGWKGPLYEQYF

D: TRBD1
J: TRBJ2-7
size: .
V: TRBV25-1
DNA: TGTGCCGGCAGTGTCCCTGGACAGGGCACCTACGAGCAGTACTTC
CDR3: CAGSVPGQGTYEQYF

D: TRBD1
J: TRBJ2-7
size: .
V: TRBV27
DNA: TGTGCCAGCAGTCTAGGACCGGGACAGGGGGTTCCCTACGAGCAGTACTTC
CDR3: CASSLGPGQGVPYEQYF

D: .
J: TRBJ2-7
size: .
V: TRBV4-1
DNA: TGCGCCAGCAGCCGGACGGATTCCTACGAGGAGCAGTACTTC
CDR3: CASSRTDSYEEQYF

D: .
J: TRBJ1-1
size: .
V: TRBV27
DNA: TGTGCCAGCAGTTTAGTGATGGGTGGCACTGAAGCTTTCTTT
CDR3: CASSLVMGGTEAFF

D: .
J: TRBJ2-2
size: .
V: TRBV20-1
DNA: TGCAGTGCGAAGACTAGTGCGAACGGGGAGCTGTTTTTT
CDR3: CSAKTSANGELFF

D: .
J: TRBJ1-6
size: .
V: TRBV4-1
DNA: TGCGCCAGCAGCCAAGATACAGGATCGGGGAATTCACCCCTCCACTTT
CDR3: CASSQDTGSGNSPLHF

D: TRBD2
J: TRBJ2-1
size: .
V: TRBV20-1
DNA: TGCAGTGCTACCTCGGGACTAGGCTACAATGAGCAGTTCTTC
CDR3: CSATSGLGYNEQFF

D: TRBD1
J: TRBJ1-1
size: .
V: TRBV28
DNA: TGTGCCAGCACCCTAACCCCGGGACAGCTTAACACTGAAGCTTTCTTT
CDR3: CASTLTPGQLNTEAFF

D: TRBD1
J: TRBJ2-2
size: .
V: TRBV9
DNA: TGTGCCAGCAGCGTAGCGCAGGGGGACAACTTTGCTATAAACACCGGGGAGCTGTTTTTT
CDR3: CASSVAQGDNFAINTGELFF

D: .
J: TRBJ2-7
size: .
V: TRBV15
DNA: TGTGCCACCAGCAGAGATGATACGTACGAGCAGTACTTC
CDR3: CATSRDDTYEQYF

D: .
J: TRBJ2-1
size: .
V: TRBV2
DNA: TGTGCCAGCATCACTAGTGGCTACAATGAGCAGTTCTTC
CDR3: CASITSGYNEQFF

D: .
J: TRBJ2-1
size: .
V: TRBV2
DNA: TGTGCCAGCAGTGAAACCACCAATGAGCAGTTCTTC
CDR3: CASSETTNEQFF

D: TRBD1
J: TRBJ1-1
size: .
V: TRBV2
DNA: TGTGCCAGCACTACAGGGGAAGGAACTGAAGCTTTCTTT
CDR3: CASTTGEGTEAFF

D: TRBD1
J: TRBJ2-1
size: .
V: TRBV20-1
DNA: TGCAGTGCTAGATCCGGGACAGGGCGCAATGAGCAGTTCTTC
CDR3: CSARSGTGRNEQFF

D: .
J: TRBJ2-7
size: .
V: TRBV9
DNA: TGTGCCAGCAGCGTAGGGAGCTACTCCTACGAGCAGTACTTC
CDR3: CASSVGSYSYEQYF

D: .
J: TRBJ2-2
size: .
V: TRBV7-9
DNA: TGTGCCAGCACCCTCGCGGGACGGGGAAACACCGGGGAGCTGTTTTTT
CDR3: CASTLAGRGNTGELFF

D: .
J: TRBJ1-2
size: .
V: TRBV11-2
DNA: TGTGCCAGCAGCCAAGGCTGGGACGGCTATGGCTACACCTTC
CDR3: CASSQGWDGYGYTF

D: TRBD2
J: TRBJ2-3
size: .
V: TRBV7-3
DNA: TGTGCCAGCAGCCCCACTAGCGGGGGGGCAACAGATACGCAGTATTTT
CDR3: CASSPTSGGATDTQYF

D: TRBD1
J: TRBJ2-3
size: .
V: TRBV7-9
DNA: TGTGCCAGCAGCTTGGGGACAGCTAGCACAGATACGCAGTATTTT
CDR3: CASSLGTASTDTQYF

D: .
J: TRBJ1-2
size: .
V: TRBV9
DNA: TGTGCCAGCAGCGAGAGGCAAGCGGTGGGCGATGGCTACACCTTC
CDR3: CASSERQAVGDGYTF

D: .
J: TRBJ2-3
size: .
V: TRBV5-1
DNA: TGCGCCAGCAGCTTGACAGGCTACACAGATACGCAGTATTTT
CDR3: CASSLTGYTDTQYF

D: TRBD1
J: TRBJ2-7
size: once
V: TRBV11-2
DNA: TGTGCCAGCAGCCCACTAAACCGGGACAGGGACAAACCCTACGAGCAGTACTTC
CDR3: CASSPLNRDRDKPYEQYF

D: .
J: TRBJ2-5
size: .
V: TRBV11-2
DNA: TGTGCCACCCTCGTCCGGGAGCAGGAGACCCAGTACTTC
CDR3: CATLVREQETQYF

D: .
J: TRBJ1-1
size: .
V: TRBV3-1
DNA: TGTGCCAGCAATAACAGGAACACTGAAGCTTTCTTT
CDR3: CASNNRNTEAFF

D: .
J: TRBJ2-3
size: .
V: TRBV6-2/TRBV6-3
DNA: TGTGCCAGCAGTAAATCCCCCGCGGGGCGCACAGATACGCAGTATTTT
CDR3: CASSKSPAGRTDTQYF

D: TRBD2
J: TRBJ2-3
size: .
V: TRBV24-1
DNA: TGTGCCACCAGTGATTCGCGGGAGTTAGCAGATACGCAGTATTTT
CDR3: CATSDSRELADTQYF

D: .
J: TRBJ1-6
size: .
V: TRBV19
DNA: TGTGCCAGTAGTATAGATGACAGCGCGACCCATTCACCCCTCCACTTT
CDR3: CASSIDDSATHSPLHF

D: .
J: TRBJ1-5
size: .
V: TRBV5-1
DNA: TGCGCCAGCAGCTCAGATGGGGGGAGCAATCAGCCCCAGCATTTT
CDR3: CASSSDGGSNQPQHF

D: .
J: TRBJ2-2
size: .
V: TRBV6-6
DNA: TGTGCCAGCATAGAAGGGTCTCACACCGGGGAGCTGTTTTTT
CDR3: CASIEGSHTGELFF